This TCR beta chain was recovered during a study of low-dose radiotherapy and immunotherapy resistance in tumors. Study background: Administration of intravenous cyclophosphamide at 200 mg/m2 took place every two weeks, one day before radiation and immunotherapy.

Alpha and beta chains were covered, as first-strand cDNA relied on TRAV- and TRBV-specific primers. The authors ran approximately 20 PCR cycles to amplify TCRs with a constant-region primer and V-primer adapter. TCRdb processed the reads anew with MiXCR; each CDR3 protein has one entry. This sample has tens of thousands of distinct CDR3 sequences; about a sixth occur once, and the top ten carry 2.8%. The CDR3 covers 13 residues. The germline gives CDR1 SGHDT, CDR2 YYEEEE. The germline V and J ends were trimmed by 4 bases and 5 bases, with 12 bases remaining between them. Time point specified: before trial treatment. This clonotype was seen at least ten times.

The sequencing here drew on PBMCs, taken before treatment. This chain uses TRBV5-6 with TRBJ1-2, with D hard to call. The TCR comes from a male donor with prostate cancer. For the CDR3, the DNA is TGTGCCAGCAGCCCTTTGGGGAATTATGGCTACACCTTC. This codes for CASSPLGNYGYTF.